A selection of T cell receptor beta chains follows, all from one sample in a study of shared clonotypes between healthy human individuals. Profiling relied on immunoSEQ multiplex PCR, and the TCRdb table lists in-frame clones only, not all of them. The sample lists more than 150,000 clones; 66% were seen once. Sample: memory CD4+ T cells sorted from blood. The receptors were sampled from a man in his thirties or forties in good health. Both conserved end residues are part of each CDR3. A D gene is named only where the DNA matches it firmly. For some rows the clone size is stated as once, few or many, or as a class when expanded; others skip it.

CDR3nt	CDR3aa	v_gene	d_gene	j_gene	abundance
TGTGCCAGCAGCGTAGCCGAGGGACGGAATAATGAAAAACTGTTTTTT	CASSVAEGRNNEKLFF	TRBV9	.	TRBJ1-4	.
TGTGCCAGCAGTACCGGGGGGGGCCTCTACGAGCAGTACTTC	CASSTGGGLYEQYF	TRBV28	TRBD2	TRBJ2-7	.
TGCGCCAGCCGGCCAAGTTTGCAAACTGAAGCTTTCTTT	CASRPSLQTEAFF	TRBV10-1	.	TRBJ1-1	few
TGTGCCAGCAGTGTGACAGGGGAGACCCAGTACTTC	CASSVTGETQYF	TRBV27	TRBD1	TRBJ2-5	few
TGTGCCAGCAGCTTAGCGCTCGACAGAGGATACTCTGGGGCCAACGTCCTGACTTTC	CASSLALDRGYSGANVLTF	TRBV5-6	.	TRBJ2-6	.
TGTGCCAGCAGCCGGATTGGCGTGCCACTGGGCGAAGAGACCCAGTACTTC	CASSRIGVPLGEETQYF	TRBV9	.	TRBJ2-5	.
TGTGCCAGCAGCACGACGACGGTGATTAGCAATCAGCCCCAGCATTTT	CASSTTTVISNQPQHF	TRBV11-3	.	TRBJ1-5	.
TGTGCCAGCAGTGACAACGCCTACGAGCAGTACTTC	CASSDNAYEQYF	TRBV2	.	TRBJ2-7	.
TGTGCCAGCAGCTCAGGACCCCAGGCCGAGCAGTACTTC	CASSSGPQAEQYF	TRBV5-4	.	TRBJ2-7	.
TGTGCCAGTAGTATTATTGGTCAAGGCACTGAAGCTTTCTTT	CASSIIGQGTEAFF	TRBV19	.	TRBJ1-1	.
TGCGCCAGCAGCCGCCCCGGGACAGGCGGCGGCTACACCTTC	CASSRPGTGGGYTF	TRBV4-1	TRBD1	TRBJ1-2	.
TGTGCCAGCTCACCACCGGGTCTAGCGGGAGGGTCGAGGCACTACAATGAGCAGTTCTTC	CASSPPGLAGGSRHYNEQFF	TRBV18	TRBD2	TRBJ2-1	.
TGTGCCAGCAGTTCGGACCTAGTTAGGAACGAGCAGTACTTC	CASSSDLVRNEQYF	TRBV28	.	TRBJ2-7	.
TGTGCCAGCAGCTTAATTACAGATAACTATGGCTACACCTTC	CASSLITDNYGYTF	TRBV7-2	.	TRBJ1-2	.
TGTGCCTGGTCCGGGACTAGCTACGAGCAGTACTTC	CAWSGTSYEQYF	TRBV30	TRBD2	TRBJ2-7	.
TGTGCCAGCAGCTTAGCCCGGGACAATGAGCAGTTCTTC	CASSLARDNEQFF	TRBV7-2	.	TRBJ2-1	.
TGTGCCAGCAGCTTACAGGTCTCCTACGAGCAGTACTTC	CASSLQVSYEQYF	TRBV7-2	.	TRBJ2-7	.
TGTGCCAGCAGTTTGTCGGGACTAGGAGTTCCCCACGAGCAGTACTTC	CASSLSGLGVPHEQYF	TRBV27	TRBD2	TRBJ2-7	.
TGTGCCAGCAGGAACGGACTAGCGGGAGGGTATGAGCAGTTCTTC	CASRNGLAGGYEQFF	TRBV5-5	TRBD2	TRBJ2-1	.
TGTGCCATCAGTGGTCGGGGTTCCGACACTGAAGCTTTCTTT	CAISGRGSDTEAFF	TRBV10-3	.	TRBJ1-1	.
TGCGCCAGCAGCCACCTACGAACTAGCGGGAGCTACAATGAGCAGTTCTTC	CASSHLRTSGSYNEQFF	TRBV4-3	TRBD2	TRBJ2-1	.
TGTGCCAGCAGCCCCCCTGGGGGGGATACGCAGTATTTT	CASSPPGGDTQYF	TRBV11-2	.	TRBJ2-3	.
TGCGCCAGCAGCTTGGCAGGGGTGGAGGGCGAGCAGTACTTC	CASSLAGVEGEQYF	TRBV5-1	.	TRBJ2-7	.
TGTGCCAGCAGTTTACTGGGTCAGCCCCAGCATTTT	CASSLLGQPQHF	TRBV27	.	TRBJ1-5	.
TGTGCCAGCAGCTTAGCCCCGGGACTAGCGGGAGGGGTCGATGAGCAGTTCTTC	CASSLAPGLAGGVDEQFF	TRBV11-3	TRBD2	TRBJ2-1	.
TGTGCCAGCAGTAACAGGGCCTACGAGCAGTACTTC	CASSNRAYEQYF	TRBV6-5	.	TRBJ2-7	few
TGTGCCAGCAGTGCTACAGGGGACACTGAAGCTTTCTTT	CASSATGDTEAFF	TRBV6-4	TRBD1	TRBJ1-1	.
TGTGCCAGCAGCTTCTCCCAGGGGGCTATGACTGAAGCTTTCTTT	CASSFSQGAMTEAFF	TRBV5-5	TRBD1	TRBJ1-1	.
TGTGCCAGCAGTTATAACAGGGGACCCGACACCGGGGAGCTGTTTTTT	CASSYNRGPDTGELFF	TRBV27	TRBD1	TRBJ2-2	.
TGTGCCAGCAGCCGACGGGAAAGCCATACAGATACGCAGTATTTT	CASSRRESHTDTQYF	TRBV28	.	TRBJ2-3	few
TGTGCCAGCAGCTTAGCCCCAGGACACTCAGGCACCGGGGAGCTGTTTTTT	CASSLAPGHSGTGELFF	TRBV11-2	.	TRBJ2-2	.
TGTGCCAGCAGCCAAGGACAGTTCTATGGCTACACCTTC	CASSQGQFYGYTF	TRBV7-9	.	TRBJ1-2	many
TGTGCCAGTAGTACTCAGGGGGCCGGGGATACGCAGTATTTT	CASSTQGAGDTQYF	TRBV19	TRBD1	TRBJ2-3	.
TGTGCCAGCAACCTGCCAGAGGGGCGAGACGGGGAGCTGTTTTTT	CASNLPEGRDGELFF	TRBV5-6	.	TRBJ2-2	.
TGTGCCAGCAGCTTGCTAGCCGATACGCAGTATTTT	CASSLLADTQYF	TRBV5-8	.	TRBJ2-3	.
TGTGCCAGCAGCTTACTGGAGAAGCAGTTCTTC	CASSLLEKQFF	TRBV7-6	.	TRBJ2-1	.
TGCGCCAGCAGCTTGCAGGACAGGGGGGATTTAATAAGGGAGCAGTACTTC	CASSLQDRGDLIREQYF	TRBV5-1	TRBD1	TRBJ2-7	.
TGTGCCAGCAGCTTGGACCAGATCACCGGGGAGCTGTTTTTT	CASSLDQITGELFF	TRBV7-7	.	TRBJ2-2	once
TGTGCCAGCAGCTTGGCGGGCGGAGGAGGTACTGAAGCTTTCTTT	CASSLAGGGGTEAFF	TRBV5-6	.	TRBJ1-1	.
TGTGCCAGCAGCTCCATGGACAGGGGGTCCTACGAGCAGTACTTC	CASSSMDRGSYEQYF	TRBV5-4	TRBD1	TRBJ2-7	.
TGTGCCAGCAGTTTAGCGGGACACCAATCTAGCACAGATACGCAGTATTTT	CASSLAGHQSSTDTQYF	TRBV28	.	TRBJ2-3	once
TGTGCCAGCTCACCCGGGACAGGCAATCAGCCCCAGCATTTT	CASSPGTGNQPQHF	TRBV18	TRBD1	TRBJ1-5	once
TGCGCCAGCAGCTCGACTTGGGGTATCACGGGACAGCCTCAAGAGACCCAGTACTTC	CASSSTWGITGQPQETQYF	TRBV5-1	TRBD1	TRBJ2-5	.
TGTGCCAGCAGTGGCGGCAATCAGCCCCAGCATTTT	CASSGGNQPQHF	TRBV2	.	TRBJ1-5	.
TGTGCCAGCAGCCCACAGGGGGCGGACAACCACGAGCAGTACTTC	CASSPQGADNHEQYF	TRBV11-3	TRBD1	TRBJ2-7	many
TGTGCCAGTTCCAGGGACAGCCAAGAGACCCAGTACTTC	CASSRDSQETQYF	TRBV2	TRBD1	TRBJ2-5	once
TGTGCCAGCAGTTCCTACCCCTCCGTGAGCTACACCTTC	CASSSYPSVSYTF	TRBV27	.	TRBJ1-2	.
TGCGCCAGCAGACAGGGGCCAAACAATGAGCAGTTCTTC	CASRQGPNNEQFF	TRBV5-1	TRBD1	TRBJ2-1	.
TGCGCCAGCAGCTTGGTTGGTGGACTAGCCGCAGATACGCAGTATTTT	CASSLVGGLAADTQYF	TRBV5-1	TRBD2	TRBJ2-3	.
TGCGCCAGCAGCCAAGAACTGGGACGGATAGCCGTCACTGAAGCTTTCTTT	CASSQELGRIAVTEAFF	TRBV4-1	.	TRBJ1-1	.
TGTGCCAGCAGCTTAGGGGGACAGGGCAATCAGCCCCAGCATTTT	CASSLGGQGNQPQHF	TRBV11-2	TRBD1	TRBJ1-5	.
TGTGCCAGCAAAAAGGCAGGGGGTGGCTACACCTTC	CASKKAGGGYTF	TRBV27	TRBD1	TRBJ1-2	few
TGTGCCACCAGCAGAGATTTGGAGGGGAATGAGCAGTTCTTC	CATSRDLEGNEQFF	TRBV15	.	TRBJ2-1	once
TGTGCCACCAGCAGTTACGGGACGACCTACGAGCAGTACTTC	CATSSYGTTYEQYF	TRBV15	.	TRBJ2-7	.
TGCGCCAGCAGCCAAGAACCAGCGGGAGGGCTCAATGAGCAGTTCTTC	CASSQEPAGGLNEQFF	TRBV4-1	TRBD2	TRBJ2-1	few
TGTGCCAGCAGCTCCGGACAGGGGGCGAGCGTGAGCACCGGGGAGCTGTTTTTT	CASSSGQGASVSTGELFF	TRBV5-5	TRBD1	TRBJ2-2	.